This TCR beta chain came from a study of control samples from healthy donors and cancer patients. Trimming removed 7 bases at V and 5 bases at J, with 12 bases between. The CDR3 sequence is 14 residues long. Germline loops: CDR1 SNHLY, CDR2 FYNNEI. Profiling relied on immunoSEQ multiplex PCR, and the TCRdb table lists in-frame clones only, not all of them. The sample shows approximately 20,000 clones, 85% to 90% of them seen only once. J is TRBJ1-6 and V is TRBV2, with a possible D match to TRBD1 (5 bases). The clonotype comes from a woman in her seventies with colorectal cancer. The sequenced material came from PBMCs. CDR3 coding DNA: TGTGCCAGCATGCCCGGGACCCATAATTCACCCCTCCACTTT. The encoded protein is CASMPGTHNSPLHF. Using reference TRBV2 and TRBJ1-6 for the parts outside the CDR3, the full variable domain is EPEVTQTPSHQVTQMGQEVILRCVPISNHLYFYWYRQILGQKVEFLVSFYNNEISEKSEIFDDQFSVERPDGSNFTLKIRSTKLEDSAMYFCASMPGTHNSPLHFGNGTRLTVT.